The 20 T cell receptor beta chains listed next were all sequenced from one sample in a study of lymphopenia after photon versus proton radiotherapy. TCRdb keeps only in-frame clones here, not all; method: immunoSEQ multiplex PCR. The repertoire holds some 29,000 clones, with roughly 87% as singletons. Sequenced material: peripheral blood, taken from a patient treated with proton-based radiotherapy. Receptor source: a woman aged 55-70 years with cholangiocarcinoma. Some clones in this sample may be carry-over from other donors' samples.

The chain has TRBV29-1 and TRBJ1-2; no definite D call. V was trimmed by 3 bases and J by 2 bases, leaving 7 bases between them. The CDR3 is 12 residues long. Germline V lookup: CDR1 SQVTM, CDR2 ANQGSEA. CDR3 residues: CSVESINYGYTF. For the CDR3, the DNA is TGCAGCGTTGAGTCGATAAACTATGGCTACACCTTC.

The table lists this clone with a few counts. The rearrangement joins TRBV7-9 to TRBJ2-2; the match to TRBD2 covers 9 bases. V dropped 3 bases and J dropped 2; count of bases not matched to a gene: 7. The V gene's germline CDR1 is SEHNR and CDR2 FQNEAQ (reference sequence). The CDR3 sequence is 17 residues long. CDR3 residues: CASSLTTSGFNTGELFF. The CDR3 DNA is TGTGCCAGCAGCTTGACGACTAGCGGTTTCAACACCGGGGAGCTGTTTTTT.

CDR3 nucleotide sequence: TGCGCCAGCAGCGGAAAACAACCATTCTCCTACAATGAGCAGTTCTTC. This gives the protein CASSGKQPFSYNEQFF. The chain carries TRBV5-1 and TRBJ2-1; D remains ambiguous. The V end was cut by 4 bases, the J end by 0 bases, with 14 bases between. Looked up from germline, CDR1 is SGHRS and CDR2 is YFSETQ. The CDR3 is 16 residues long. Full variable domain (missing parts from reference TRBV5-1 and TRBJ2-1): KAGVTQTPRYLIKTRGQQVTLSCSPISGHRSVSWYQQTPGQGLQFLFEYFSETQRNKGNFPGRFSGRQFSNSRSEMNVSTLELGDSALYLCASSGKQPFSYNEQFFGPGTRLTVL.

Only one count was recorded for this clone. Relative to the germline gene, one junction end is altered; a read error may explain this. This rearrangement joins TRBV7-7 to TRBJ1-1; a possible D gene is TRBD1 (5 bases). The CDR3 is made up of 13 amino acids. The germline V gene encodes CDR1 SSHAT and CDR2 FNYEAQ (reference sequence). The CDR3 spells CASSRGVGTEAFF. Here the CDR3 DNA reads TGTGCTAGCAGCCGGGGGGTGGGAACTGAAGCTTTCTTT.

V and J are TRBV7-3 and TRBJ2-1, with D unclear. The CDR3 has 16 residues. The germline V gene has CDR1 SGHTA and CDR2 FQGTGA. V gave up 0 bases and J gave up 0 bases, with 9 bases separating them. This chain's CDR3 is CASSLTGWSSYNEQFF. The CDR3 DNA reads TGTGCCAGCAGCTTAACCGGTTGGAGCTCCTACAATGAGCAGTTCTTC.

This rearrangement joins TRBV27 to TRBJ1-1, with D perhaps TRBD1 (5 bases). This CDR3 has 16 amino acids. The germline gives CDR1 MNHEY, CDR2 SMNVEV (reference sequence). V lost 8 bases, J lost 5 bases, and 24 bases lay in between. This chain's CDR3 is CASQSLGDRVGTEAFF. The CDR3 DNA reads TGTGCCAGCCAAAGTTTGGGGGACCGGGTCGGGACTGAAGCTTTCTTT.

The CDR3 DNA follows: TGTGCCAGCAGCTTAGAATTTCGAAGAAGTAATGAAAAACTGTTTTTT. Amino acids: CASSLEFRRSNEKLFF. The J gene is TRBJ1-4, the V gene TRBV7-8; D call uncertain. V shed 1 base and J shed 4 bases, with 13 bases lying between them. This CDR3 is 16 amino acids long. Germline V gene lookup returns CDR1 SGHVS and CDR2 FQNEAQ. The complete variable domain, with remaining parts taken from reference TRBV7-8 and TRBJ1-4, reads GAGVSQSPRYKVAKRGQDVALRCDPISGHVSLFWYQQALGQGPEFLTYFQNEAQLDKSGLPSDRFFAERPEGSVSTLKIQRTQQEDSAVYLCASSLEFRRSNEKLFFGSGTQLSVL.

The V gene is TRBV6-4, the J gene TRBJ1-1, with TRBD1 matching 7 bases. J lost 8 bases, V lost 5 bases, and 8 bases had no gene match. CDR1 is MRHNA, CDR2 SNTAGT, per germline. The CDR3 extends over 13 amino acids. The CDR3 DNA reads as TGTGCCAGCAGTCTATGGACAGGTTTAGAAGCTTTCTTT. This gives the protein CASSLWTGLEAFF.

This chain links TRBV2 with TRBJ1-1; D possibly corresponds to TRBD1 (5 bases). CDR1 is SNHLY and CDR2 is FYNNEI in the germline V gene. The CDR3 loop spans 15 amino acids. Trimming took 5 bases from V and 6 from J, leaving 19 bases between them. The CDR3 DNA follows: TGTGCCAGCAGTTTATTTGGGACCCCCAGCGCTGAAGCTTTCTTT. This gives the protein CASSLFGTPSAEAFF.

This clone occurred a few times. The chain's CDR3 is CASSELPGTGGDGYTF. As DNA, the CDR3 is TGTGCCAGCAGTGAACTTCCCGGGACAGGGGGCGATGGCTACACCTTC. The chain is built from TRBV2 and TRBJ1-2; TRBD1 matches at 12 bases. This CDR3 has 16 residues. The J segment lost 6 bases and the V segment lost 2 bases, leaving 7 bases of the junction unmatched. Germline V lookup: CDR1 SNHLY, CDR2 FYNNEI.

Here the CDR3 reads CASSEMVLTTNEKLFF. As DNA, the CDR3 is TGTGCCAGCAGTGAAATGGTTCTAACAACTAATGAAAAACTGTTTTTT. This rearrangement joins TRBV2 to TRBJ1-4; D ambiguous. Germline V gives CDR1 SNHLY, CDR2 FYNNEI. The ends were cut back, 2 bases at V and 0 bases at J, with 10 bases in the middle. This CDR3 contains 16 residues.

This chain links TRBV7-9 with TRBJ2-5; the match to TRBD1 covers 8 bases. The CDR3 sequence is 17 residues long. Germline values: CDR1 SEHNR, CDR2 FQNEAQ (reference sequence). V trimming: 5 bases; J trimming: 1 base; junction bases outside the gene matches: 12. CDR3 loop: CASSQRGRQGPQETQYF. The CDR3 region has the DNA TGTGCCAGCAGCCAAAGGGGTAGACAGGGGCCCCAAGAGACCCAGTACTTC.

The chain uses TRBV7-2 and TRBJ1-4; maybe TRBD1 (5 bases). Germline V gives CDR1 SGHTA, CDR2 FQGNSA. The ends were cut back, 4 bases at V and 11 bases at J, with 20 bases in the middle. The CDR3 consists of 15 residues. The CDR3 coding sequence is TGTGCCAGCAGCTCGAATTCCGGGACGTCGGGGAAACTGTTTTTT. Translation: CASSSNSGTSGKLFF.

The rearrangement links TRBV7-9 to TRBJ2-7, with D perhaps TRBD1 (6 bases). V was shortened by 2 bases and J by 1 base, with 9 bases between the two germline ends. CDR3 length: 14 amino acids. Germline CDR1 reads SEHNR; CDR2 reads FQNEAQ (reference sequence). The CDR3 reads CASSLPTGSYEQYF. The CDR3 DNA reads as TGTGCCAGCAGCTTACCGACAGGTTCCTACGAGCAGTACTTC. Complete variable domain (other parts from reference TRBV7-9 and TRBJ2-7): DTGVSQNPRHKITKRGQNVTFRCDPISEHNRLYWYRQTLGQGPEFLTYFQNEAQLEKSRLLSDRFSAERPKGSFSTLEIQRTEQGDSAMYLCASSLPTGSYEQYFGPGTRLTVT.

This CDR3 is CAIRGFGGIGNTIYF. In DNA, the CDR3 is TGTGCCATCCGGGGCTTCGGGGGCATAGGGAACACCATATATTTT. V is TRBV10-3 and J is TRBJ1-3; a weak D match, TRBD1 (6 bases). The germline V and J ends were trimmed by 8 bases and 7 bases, with 21 bases remaining between them. CDR1 and CDR2 from the germline V gene are ENHRY and SYGVKD. The CDR3 spans 15 residues.

The gene calls are TRBV6-1 and TRBJ2-7; possibly TRBD2 for D (6 bases). The CDR3 spans 11 residues. Germline V gene sequence: CDR1 MNHNS, CDR2 SASEGT. Between the trimmed V and J ends, which lost 5 bases and 6 bases, there was a span of 8 bases. The CDR3 is CASSPGVEQYF. DNA of the CDR3: TGTGCCAGCAGTCCGGGGGTCGAGCAGTACTTC.

The V gene is TRBV7-2, the J gene TRBJ2-7, with TRBD2 matching over 7 bases. Germline V gives CDR1 SGHTA, CDR2 FQGNSA. CDR3 length: 13 amino acids. The V gene end was trimmed by 8 bases and the J gene end by 4 bases; junction bases not matched to a gene: 8. The CDR3 region has the DNA TGTGCCAGCCTAAACGCGGGAGCTTACGAGCAGTACTTC. It codes for CASLNAGAYEQYF.

The chain combines TRBV18 with TRBJ2-3, with 10 nucleotides matching TRBD2. Germline trimming cut 4 bases from V and 2 bases from J; bases unmatched to any gene: 6. Looked up from germline, CDR1 is KGHSH and CDR2 is LQKENI. The CDR3 extends over 16 amino acids. CDR3 sequence (DNA): TGTGCCAGCTCACTGTTAGCGGGAGGAGACACAGATACGCAGTATTTT. Protein: CASSLLAGGDTDTQYF.

This sequence joins TRBV7-9 and TRBJ1-4; 10 bases are a match to TRBD1. The CDR3 runs to 14 residues. Germline V gives CDR1 SEHNR, CDR2 FQNEAQ (reference sequence). Trimming at V came to 4 bases and at J to 7 bases, leaving 3 bases not matched to a gene. CDR3 nucleotide sequence: TGTGCCAGCAGCTGGGGACAGGGGAGTGAAAAACTGTTTTTT. Protein product: CASSWGQGSEKLFF.

The chain links TRBV18 to TRBJ2-1; 9 bases fit TRBD2. This CDR3 comprises 17 residues. After removal of 3 bases from V and 4 bases from J, the junction contained 10 bases not matched to a gene. Germline V gene data show CDR1 as KGHSH and CDR2 as LQKENI. This CDR3 reads CASSPAGGRETYNEQFF. In DNA form, the CDR3 reads TGTGCCAGCTCACCCGCGGGGGGGCGGGAGACTTACAATGAGCAGTTCTTC.